This entry features one T cell receptor (beta chain) sequence. Antigen specificity is unknown. The data belong to a study of cytomegalovirus exposure and HLA in healthy donors. Across the whole study: A later analysis reported the same platform for the 120 or so validation repertoires and the approximately 670 first-cohort repertoires. Findings and limits, study-wide: First-cohort TCR clusters were later found to tend to co-occur in the 120 validation repertoires. Associated with cytomegalovirus, according to the listing, were 150 to 200 TCR beta chains.

A roughly 120-subject validation cohort, separate from the approximately 720-subject first cohort, supplied the donors. Profiled with immunoSEQ multiplex PCR; TCRdb holds only in-frame clones, not every one. The sample has over 110,000 clones; around nine tenths are singletons. Sequenced: PBMCs. The TCR comes from a man in his late teens or twenties in good health and CMV-seropositive.

The DNA of the CDR3 is TGTGCCAGCAGCGTCTTGACAGATAGACTAGCCAAAAACATTCAGTACTTC. Residues: CASSVLTDRLAKNIQYF. This chain uses TRBV5-8 with TRBJ2-4; a possible D gene is TRBD1 (5 bases). Germline V CDR1 and CDR2: SGHTS, YDEGEE. Trimming took 4 bases from V and 0 from J, leaving 17 bases between them. The CDR3 has 17 residues.